The 29 T cell receptor beta chains below were found in one sample sequenced in a study of CD8 T cells in ankylosing spondylitis. General study findings and limits: Ankylosing spondylitis blood appeared to be characterized by a TCR beta motif of eight highly homologous variants.

TCRdb ran MiXCR on the 5' RACE reads and lists one entry per CDR3 protein. Among 700,000 to 1,000,000 distinct CDR3 sequences listed, around 11% were seen once. Their target antigens are unknown. Sequencing used blood, either unsorted or a sorted T cell fraction (not recorded which). These receptors all come from a male donor with ankylosing spondylitis.

This clonotype has ten or more counts. This chain uses TRBV29-1 with TRBJ1-1; D is ambiguous. V lost 7 bases, J lost 5 bases, and 8 bases lay in between. The CDR3 is 10 residues long. Germline V gene data show CDR1 as SQVTM and CDR2 as ANQGSEA. The CDR3 loop reads CSGTRTEAFF. CDR3 DNA: TGCAGCGGCACCAGGACTGAAGCTTTCTTT.

This chain links TRBV6-6 with TRBJ1-1; perhaps TRBD1 as D (5 bases). V shed 6 bases and J shed 3 bases, with 11 bases lying between them. Germline V lookup: CDR1 MNHNY, CDR2 SVGAGI (reference sequence). This CDR3 comprises 13 residues. CDR3 sequence reads: CASRGGTYTEAFF. For the CDR3, the DNA is TGTGCCAGCAGGGGGGGAACCTACACTGAAGCTTTCTTT.

V and J are TRBV5-1 and TRBJ1-4; D is undetermined. V was pared by 3 bases and J by 0 bases, with 9 bases between. This CDR3 contains 15 residues. CDR1 is SGHRS and CDR2 is YFSETQ in the germline V gene. The CDR3 region is CASSWYGATNEKLFF. The CDR3, as DNA: TGCGCCAGCAGCTGGTACGGGGCAACTAATGAAAAACTGTTTTTT.

This clonotype has only a few counts. The V and J genes are TRBV10-1 and TRBJ2-3, with 10 bases lining up with TRBD2. The CDR3 sequence is 15 residues long. Germline V CDR1 and CDR2: WNHNN, SYGVQD (reference sequence). V lost 3 bases and J lost 8; bases outside the gene matches: 8. In DNA, the CDR3 is TGCGCCAGCAGTGATCGAGCGGGAGGGCCTAGTACGCAGTATTTT. It yields the protein CASSDRAGGPSTQYF.

This clonotype has just a few counts. The chain employs TRBV25-1 and TRBJ1-2, with D possibly matching TRBD1 (5 bases). V dropped 4 bases and J dropped 4 bases, with 22 bases sitting between them. The CDR3 loop spans 17 amino acids. Per germline, CDR1 MGHDK and CDR2 SYGVNS. The CDR3 here is CASSGAGPSVLAYGYTF. The CDR3 DNA reads as TGTGCCAGCAGTGGGGCAGGGCCCTCAGTTCTCGCCTATGGCTACACCTTC.

This clonotype was observed many times. This sequence joins TRBV28 and TRBJ2-5, with unresolved D. The ends were cut back, 4 bases at V and 2 bases at J, with 5 bases in the middle. The germline gives CDR1 MDHEN, CDR2 SYDVKM. The CDR3 totals 12 residues. The CDR3 DNA reads as TGTGCCAGCAGTTCCCTTCAAGAGACCCAGTACTTC. Translation: CASSSLQETQYF.

Only a few counts were recorded for this clonotype. The chain uses TRBV29-1 and TRBJ1-2; TRBD1 matches at 7 bases. The CDR3 contains 12 residues. CDR1 and CDR2 (germline): SQVTM, ANQGSEA. With V trimmed by 6 bases and J by 5 bases, 6 bases remained unmatched. The CDR3 DNA sequence: TGCAGCGTAACCGGGACAGATTATGGCTACACCTTC. Its translation is CSVTGTDYGYTF.

The genes are TRBV2 and TRBJ2-3; 8 bases line up with TRBD2. CDR1 and CDR2 (germline): SNHLY, FYNNEI. V lost 5 bases to trimming and J lost 0 bases; unmatched junction nucleotides: 4. The CDR3 is 15 residues long. As DNA, the CDR3 is TGTGCCAGCAGTACACTAGCGGCAAGCACAGATACGCAGTATTTT. It encodes CASSTLAASTDTQYF.

This clonotype has more than one count but fewer than ten. This rearrangement joins TRBV7-9 to TRBJ2-7, with 7 bases that match TRBD2. The CDR3 has 14 amino acids. Germline V gene lookup returns CDR1 SEHNR and CDR2 FQNEAQ (reference sequence). J lost 5 bases, V lost 10 bases, and 14 bases had no gene match. The CDR3 DNA sequence: TGTGCCACTCTCCGGGGGGACCTAAGGGACGAGCAGTACTTC. This translates into CATLRGDLRDEQYF. Supplemented by reference TRBV7-9 and TRBJ2-7, the full variable domain reads DTGVSQNPRHKITKRGQNVTFRCDPISEHNRLYWYRQTLGQGPEFLTYFQNEAQLEKSRLLSDRFSAERPKGSFSTLEIQRTEQGDSAMYLCATLRGDLRDEQYFGPGTRLTVT.

This clonotype was detected many times. The chain employs TRBV28 and TRBJ1-2; 9 nucleotides agree with TRBD1. Trimming took 6 bases from V and 5 from J; bases not matched to a gene: 10. This CDR3 is 15 amino acids long. Germline V gene lookup returns CDR1 MDHEN and CDR2 SYDVKM. The CDR3 protein is CASRSRGQGNYGYTF. The CDR3 nucleotides are TGTGCCAGCAGATCCAGGGGACAGGGTAATTATGGCTACACCTTC.

About this clonotype itself: No conserved phenylalanine or tryptophan ends this CDR3, so it is likely a read error. The gene calls are TRBV7-2 and TRBJ2-7; D gene ambiguous. This CDR3 has 14 residues. The germline gives CDR1 SGHTA, CDR2 FQGNSA. Trimming took off 1 base at V and 0 bases at J, with 7 bases between the two ends. The CDR3 protein is CASSLVGGSYEQYL. CDR3 nucleotide sequence: TGTGCCAGCAGCTTAGTCGGCGGCTCCTACGAGCAGTACCTC.

V usage is TRBV28 and J usage is TRBJ2-7; 10 positions match TRBD1. V lost 8 bases to trimming and J lost 0 bases; unmatched junction nucleotides: 10. The CDR3 is made up of 16 amino acids. Germline CDR1 reads MDHEN; CDR2 reads SYDVKM. Here the CDR3 reads CASWTVWTGGSYEQYF. The CDR3 bases are TGTGCCAGCTGGACGGTATGGACAGGGGGCTCCTACGAGCAGTACTTC.

This clonotype has just a few counts. V and J are TRBV24-1 and TRBJ1-2; D gene ambiguous. This CDR3 has 14 residues. Trimming cost V 1 base and J 4 bases, with 9 bases left between them. Germline CDR1 KGHDR, CDR2 SFDVKD. The CDR3 region is CATSDFGKSYGYTF. The CDR3 region has the DNA TGTGCCACCAGTGATTTCGGCAAGAGCTATGGCTACACCTTC.

Comments on this clonotype: Possible read error: a much larger clone is one base away. This rearrangement joins TRBV20-1 to TRBJ2-7; possibly TRBD2 for D (5 bases). Trimming left V 2 bases short and J 0 bases short, with 11 bases between. Germline V gene lookup returns CDR1 DFQATT and CDR2 SNEGSKA (reference sequence). The CDR3 length is 14 residues. CDR3: CSARWEGSSYEQYF. CDR3 bases: TGCAGTGCTAGATGGGAAGGGAGCTCCTACGAGCAGTACTTC.

V usage is TRBV20-1 and J usage is TRBJ1-5; 9 bases are a match to TRBD1. The germline CDR1 and CDR2 sequences are DFQATT and SNEGSKA (reference sequence). Trimming at V came to 4 bases and at J to 3 bases, leaving 4 bases not matched to a gene. This CDR3 spans 14 amino acids. The DNA for the CDR3 is TGCAGTGCTACCTGGGACAGGGACAATCAGCCCCAGCATTTT. As protein: CSATWDRDNQPQHF.

The gene calls are TRBV7-8 and TRBJ2-3; 9 bases match TRBD1. Germline loops: CDR1 SGHVS, CDR2 FQNEAQ. The CDR3 extends over 15 amino acids. J gave up 6 bases and V 5 bases, and 9 bases lay outside the gene matches. The CDR3 DNA sequence: TGTGCCAGCAGCCCGACAGGGGGATTGGTGGATACGCAGTATTTT. Its translation: CASSPTGGLVDTQYF.

This clonotype was counted between two and nine times. A read error may explain this, as a much larger clone is one base away. The CDR3 spells CASRRDRGNEQFF. The CDR3 nucleotides are TGTGCCAGCAGGCGGGACAGGGGTAATGAGCAGTTCTTC. The chain couples TRBV27 to TRBJ2-1; 10 bases line up with TRBD1. V lost 6 bases, J lost 7 bases, and 3 bases stayed unmatched. CDR1 and CDR2 from the germline V gene are MNHEY and SMNVEV (reference sequence). The CDR3 extends over 13 amino acids.

The chain couples TRBV12-3 or TRBV12-4 to TRBJ1-4; D remains ambiguous. This CDR3 has 14 amino acids. Trimming took 6 bases from V and 8 from J, leaving 16 bases between them. The CDR3 reads CASSPTVGGEKLFF. CDR3 bases: TGTGCCAGCAGCCCCACCGTGGGAGGGGAAAAACTGTTTTTT.

The chain combines TRBV20-1 with TRBJ2-1; 9 bases fit TRBD2. The CDR3 has 14 residues. The germline V gene has CDR1 DFQATT and CDR2 SNEGSKA (reference sequence). The J segment lost 4 bases and the V segment lost 5 bases, leaving 6 bases of the junction unmatched. The CDR3 sequence is CSACPSGEYNEQFF. The CDR3 bases are TGCAGTGCTTGCCCTAGCGGGGAGTACAATGAGCAGTTCTTC.

This clonotype has a handful of counts. J is TRBJ2-2 and V is TRBV5-1, with 8 bases fitting TRBD2. The CDR3 runs 14 residues. Trimming cost V 2 bases and J 5 bases; bases outside gene matches: 2. CDR1 and CDR2 (germline): SGHRS, YFSETQ. The CDR3 spells CASSFREGTGELFF. DNA of the CDR3: TGCGCCAGCAGCTTTCGGGAGGGTACCGGGGAGCTGTTTTTT.

This clonotype has only a few counts. This chain links TRBV4-3 with TRBJ2-7; D might be TRBD2 (5 bases). Germline CDR1 and CDR2: LGHNA and YSLEER. CDR3 length: 16 amino acids. V gave up 1 base and J gave up 2 bases, with 15 bases separating them. The CDR3 region has the DNA TGCGCCAGCAGCCAAGTATACGGGAAGGAAACCTACGAGCAGTACTTC. Amino acid sequence: CASSQVYGKETYEQYF.

The CDR3 bases are TGCGCCAGCAGCCCACCGGGACTGGGAGTCATGAACACTGAAGCTTTCTTT. Amino acids: CASSPPGLGVMNTEAFF. V usage is TRBV5-1 and J usage is TRBJ1-1; D is perhaps TRBD1 (5 bases). Germline values: CDR1 SGHRS, CDR2 YFSETQ. The CDR3 is made up of 17 amino acids. Trimming stripped 4 bases from V and 0 bases from J, with 19 bases between.

CDR3 region: CASSLTGAGTDTQYF. Written as DNA, the CDR3 is TGTGCCAGCAGCTTAACAGGGGCGGGCACAGATACGCAGTATTTT. The rearrangement uses TRBV7-3 and TRBJ2-3; D possibly corresponds to TRBD1 (5 bases). The CDR3 runs to 15 residues. Per germline, CDR1 SGHTA and CDR2 FQGTGA. Trimming took 0 bases from V and 1 from J, leaving 8 bases between them.

The rearrangement links TRBV5-1 to TRBJ1-2; a weak D match, TRBD1 (5 bases). Germline V lookup: CDR1 SGHRS, CDR2 YFSETQ. V dropped 3 bases and J dropped 3 bases, with 12 bases sitting between them. CDR3 size: 14 residues. This chain's CDR3 is CASSYYDSYYGYTF. CDR3 nucleotides: TGCGCCAGCAGCTACTATGACAGCTACTATGGCTACACCTTC.

This clonotype has a handful of counts. V usage is TRBV5-1 and J usage is TRBJ1-2, with TRBD1 identical over 7 bases. Germline-derived CDR1 and CDR2 are SGHRS and YFSETQ. The length of the CDR3 is 13 residues. V was clipped by 5 bases and J by 2 bases; unmatched bases: 3. The DNA for the CDR3 is TGCGCCAGCAGGACAGGGCGAAACTATGGCTACACCTTC. Translated: CASRTGRNYGYTF.

In this sample, this clonotype turned up many times. V usage is TRBV20-1 and J usage is TRBJ2-5; no clear D gene. Germline CDR1 reads DFQATT; CDR2 reads SNEGSKA (reference sequence). CDR3 size: 13 residues. Between the trimmed V and J ends, which lost 3 bases and 3 bases, there was a span of 11 bases. The CDR3 DNA reads as TGCAGTGCTAGGCCGGGCAGGAAAGAGACCCAGTACTTC. Its protein product is CSARPGRKETQYF.

This clonotype came up a few times. This chain links TRBV5-1 with TRBJ1-1; TRBD1 might be the D (5 bases). Germline CDR1 reads SGHRS; CDR2 reads YFSETQ. V was cut by 5 bases and J by 5 bases, with 13 bases left in between. This CDR3 has 13 residues. CDR3 loop: CASSFDGGTEAFF. The DNA for the CDR3 is TGCGCCAGCAGTTTCGACGGGGGGACTGAAGCTTTCTTT.

The table lists this clonotype with a few counts. The rearrangement links TRBV20-1 to TRBJ2-5, with a tentative D call TRBD2 (5 bases). The CDR3 length is 13 residues. V shed 6 bases and J shed 4 bases, with 15 bases lying between them. Germline V gives CDR1 DFQATT, CDR2 SNEGSKA (reference sequence). CDR3 sequence: CSAPREGPETQYF. DNA of the CDR3: TGCAGTGCCCCTCGGGAAGGGCCAGAGACCCAGTACTTC.

This clonotype was seen many times. The chain couples TRBV29-1 to TRBJ2-7; possible D gene TRBD2, 5 bases. The germline V gene has CDR1 SQVTM and CDR2 ANQGSEA. The CDR3 runs 13 residues. V was shortened by 4 bases and J by 7 bases, with 17 bases between the two germline ends. CDR3 loop: CSVVGGGRWEQYF. CDR3 nucleotides: TGCAGCGTTGTTGGCGGAGGACGCTGGGAGCAGTACTTC.